This is a list of T cell receptor beta chains from one sample in a study of regulatory T cells in long-lasting Graves disease. TCRdb reprocessed the multiplex PCR reads with MiXCR, giving one entry per CDR3 protein. Counted here are some 370,000 distinct CDR3 sequences, approximately 12% occurring once; the ten biggest clones make up under 20%. The data were also submitted as part of a second study, on T cells in Graves' hyperthyroidism and ophthalmopathy.

The material was peripheral blood mononuclear cells (PBMCs), obtained at new diagnosis, from a patient treated with antithyroid drugs. The source of these receptors is a woman aged 18-35 years with Graves disease. The conserved cysteine and the conserved F or W are not part of the CDR3 here. D genes are given only for firm matches. Clone size is stated in some rows and not others, as once, few, many or a class when expanded.

j_gene: TRBJ2-4
abundance: many
v_gene: TRBV2
d_gene: -
CDR3aa: ASSVTLMGDGNQGKNIQY

j_gene: TRBJ2-1
abundance: many
v_gene: TRBV29-1
d_gene: TRBD1
CDR3aa: SVSKGAAYNEQF

j_gene: TRBJ1-1
abundance: many
v_gene: TRBV9
d_gene: TRBD1
CDR3aa: ASSPEDRPSQNTEAF

j_gene: TRBJ1-5
abundance: -
v_gene: TRBV10-3
d_gene: -
CDR3aa: AISVEGGPQH

j_gene: TRBJ1-1
abundance: many
v_gene: TRBV28
d_gene: TRBD1
CDR3aa: ASSLVQGALWFRDPGINTEAF

j_gene: TRBJ2-7
abundance: many
v_gene: TRBV12-3/TRBV12-4
d_gene: TRBD2
CDR3aa: ASSLVGGSSYEQY

j_gene: TRBJ2-7
abundance: many
v_gene: TRBV5-1
d_gene: -
CDR3aa: ASSLVRGSYEQY

j_gene: TRBJ1-2
abundance: -
v_gene: TRBV15
d_gene: -
CDR3aa: ATVQSSNSLGGYT

j_gene: TRBJ2-3
abundance: -
v_gene: TRBV27
d_gene: -
CDR3aa: ASSMGTDTQY

j_gene: TRBJ2-5
abundance: many
v_gene: TRBV6-1
d_gene: TRBD2
CDR3aa: ASSLSGKDTQY

j_gene: TRBJ2-1
abundance: many
v_gene: TRBV7-3
d_gene: -
CDR3aa: ASSLTGQLYNEQF

j_gene: TRBJ2-4
abundance: few
v_gene: TRBV11-1
d_gene: -
CDR3aa: ASSAGTNKNIQY

j_gene: TRBJ2-2
abundance: many
v_gene: TRBV28
d_gene: -
CDR3aa: ASILVVGTGELF